The 21 T cell receptor beta chains reported below all come from one sample, sequenced in a study of blood T cell repertoires in COVID-19 (dated by TCRdb to 2020 to 2022). The library relied on the immunoSEQ multiplex PCR assay. The clones in this table, taken by TCRdb from immuneACCESS, are in-frame only. Not every clone is retained; where verified, under half of the shortfall comes from an unresolved V gene, and the cause of the rest is unknown. The sample data list a few hundred thousand clones, and approximately 89% of these were observed just once. Of the sample, roughly 9.8% falls within the top ten clones. The specimen sequenced was peripheral blood. All receptors come from a middle-aged man who had recovered from COVID-19.

This clone was observed a handful of times. This sequence joins TRBV7-6 and TRBJ2-7, with D possibly TRBD2 on 5 matching bases. Trimming cost V 1 base and J 7 bases, with 11 bases left between them. Per the germline V gene, CDR1 is SGHVS and CDR2 is FNYEAQ. CDR3 size: 13 residues. CDR3 protein: CASSLVERGEQYF. The CDR3 nucleotides read TGTGCCAGCAGCTTAGTCGAACGGGGAGAGCAGTACTTC.

The V call is TRBV10-3, the J call TRBJ2-5, with TRBD1 identical over 11 bases. The CDR3 has 14 residues. Trimming took 5 bases from V and 3 from J; bases not matched to a gene: 2. Germline CDR1 reads ENHRY; CDR2 reads SYGVKD. This chain's CDR3 is CAISRTGGEETQYF. DNA for the CDR3: TGTGCCATCAGTAGGACAGGGGGCGAAGAGACCCAGTACTTC.

The gene calls are TRBV5-1 and TRBJ2-7, with 10 bases that match TRBD1. The CDR3 contains 16 residues. V dropped 3 bases and J dropped 6; count of bases not matched to a gene: 12. The germline V gene has CDR1 SGHRS and CDR2 YFSETQ. CDR3 sequence: CASSYETGTGDGEQYF. The CDR3 DNA is TGCGCCAGCAGCTACGAAACCGGGACAGGGGACGGCGAGCAGTACTTC.

This chain uses TRBV27 with TRBJ2-3; TRBD2 might be the D (5 bases). V lost 3 bases and J lost 4, with 11 bases in between. Germline CDR1 MNHEY, CDR2 SMNVEV (reference sequence). The CDR3 extends over 14 amino acids. The DNA for the CDR3 is TGTGCCAGCAGTTTCCGGGGTGGGCCAGATACGCAGTATTTT. It specifies CASSFRGGPDTQYF.

This chain connects TRBV12-3 or TRBV12-4 to TRBJ2-1; D not resolved. The length of the CDR3 is 13 residues. Trimming shortened V by 1 base and J by 15 bases, and 16 bases separated the two germline ends. The DNA for the CDR3 is TGTGCCAGCAGTTTAGGGTTTGTAGTAGGAGCGTTCTTC. It yields the protein CASSLGFVVGAFF.

This chain connects TRBV5-1 to TRBJ2-7; 11 nucleotides match TRBD1. The germline gives CDR1 SGHRS, CDR2 YFSETQ. This CDR3 has 14 amino acids. The V and J ends lost 7 bases and 5 bases, in that order; junction bases with no gene match: 8. The CDR3 loop reads CASPLDRGLHEQYF. The CDR3 DNA reads TGCGCCAGCCCCCTGGACAGGGGGCTACACGAGCAGTACTTC.

The V call is TRBV7-6, the J call TRBJ1-4; D unclear. Trimming removed 3 bases from V and 8 bases from J, with 16 bases in between. The CDR3 covers 15 residues. Germline assignment: CDR1 SGHVS and CDR2 FNYEAQ. DNA of the CDR3: TGTGCCAGCAGCTTGTTCGCAACTGCGGGGGAAAAACTGTTTTTT. It codes for CASSLFATAGEKLFF.

The chain employs TRBV5-1 and TRBJ2-2, with 12 bases aligning to TRBD2. Germline V lookup: CDR1 SGHRS, CDR2 YFSETQ. V lost 6 bases to trimming and J lost 7 bases; unmatched junction nucleotides: 7. This CDR3 has 15 amino acids. The CDR3 loop is CASMTSGGSVGELFF. CDR3 DNA sequence: TGCGCCAGCATGACTAGCGGGGGCTCGGTCGGGGAGCTGTTTTTT.

This chain joins TRBV7-9 and TRBJ1-2; D possibly corresponds to TRBD1 (6 bases). The germline gives CDR1 SEHNR, CDR2 FQNEAQ (reference sequence). The CDR3 is 13 amino acids. Trimming left V 4 bases short and J 6 bases short, with 12 bases between. CDR3 bases: TGTGCCAGCAGCTCCCCGGGGGGCCATGGCTACACCTTC. It yields the protein CASSSPGGHGYTF.

The chain joins TRBV6-6 to TRBJ2-3, with TRBD2 identical over 16 bases. V was pared by 5 bases and J by 0 bases, with 8 bases of the junction left unmatched. The CDR3 runs 19 residues. The germline gives CDR1 MNHNY, CDR2 SVGAGI (reference sequence). CDR3 amino acids: CASSPGLAGGLPSTDTQYF. The CDR3 DNA reads TGTGCCAGCAGTCCGGGACTAGCGGGGGGGCTACCTAGCACAGATACGCAGTATTTT.

The CDR3 sequence: CASSPSGGGYTF. The DNA of the CDR3 is TGTGCCAGCTCACCATCGGGAGGTGGCTACACCTTC. The rearrangement links TRBV18 to TRBJ1-2; D not certain. This CDR3 comprises 12 residues. V gave up 2 bases and J gave up 7 bases, with 8 bases separating them. Germline CDR1 KGHSH, CDR2 LQKENI. The complete variable domain, with remaining parts taken from reference TRBV18 and TRBJ1-2, reads NAGVMQNPRHLVRRRGQEARLRCSPMKGHSHVYWYRQLPEEGLKFMVYLQKENIIDESGMPKERFSAEFPKEGPSILRIQQVVRGDSAAYFCASSPSGGGYTFGSGTRLTVV.

V and J are TRBV7-2 and TRBJ2-7; 7 bases fit TRBD1. The CDR3 has 14 residues. V gave up 5 bases and J gave up 3 bases; unmatched junction bases: 7. Germline-derived CDR1 and CDR2 are SGHTA and FQGNSA. CDR3 sequence reads: CASSVTGDRYEQYF. The CDR3 nucleotides are TGTGCCAGCAGCGTAACAGGGGACCGCTACGAGCAGTACTTC.

The sample holds one count of this clone. The CDR3, as DNA: TGTGCCTGGAGCCCGGACAGGGGGTATTACAATGAGCAGTTCTTC. Protein: CAWSPDRGYYNEQFF. This rearrangement joins TRBV30 to TRBJ2-1, with TRBD1 matching over 10 bases. The CDR3 spans 15 residues. V dropped 3 bases and J dropped 4; count of bases not matched to a gene: 6. Germline CDR1 reads GTSNPN; CDR2 reads SVGIG (reference sequence).

This clone showed up just once. The chain has TRBV12-3 or TRBV12-4 and TRBJ2-7; tentative D call: TRBD1 (5 bases). V lost 5 bases and J lost 6, with 8 bases in between. The CDR3 is 11 amino acids. DNA of the CDR3: TGTGCCAGCAGTGACAGATCCGAGCAGTACTTC. This gives the protein CASSDRSEQYF.

This clone was seen just once. The chain has TRBV5-1 and TRBJ1-4; D not certain. V lost 3 bases and J lost 0, with 6 bases in between. Germline values: CDR1 SGHRS, CDR2 YFSETQ. The CDR3 consists of 14 residues. Here the CDR3 reads CASSSEATNEKLFF. The CDR3, as DNA: TGCGCCAGCAGCTCAGAAGCAACTAATGAAAAACTGTTTTTT.

The chain is built from TRBV13 and TRBJ2-7, with a tentative D call TRBD1 (5 bases). The germline V and J ends were trimmed by 3 bases and 7 bases, with 10 bases remaining between them. The germline CDR1 and CDR2 sequences are PRHDT and FYEKMQ (reference sequence). The CDR3 consists of 12 residues. Here the CDR3 reads CASSLARGEQYF. The CDR3 DNA follows: TGTGCCAGCAGCTTGGCAAGGGGAGAGCAGTACTTC.

The gene calls are TRBV28 and TRBJ2-1, with D tentatively TRBD2 (5 bases). CDR1 MDHEN and CDR2 SYDVKM come from the germline V gene. V lost 8 bases, J lost 6 bases, and 17 bases lay in between. CDR3 length: 14 residues. CDR3 residues: CASLRGSTGNEQFF. The CDR3 DNA sequence: TGTGCCAGCCTTAGAGGGTCGACGGGCAATGAGCAGTTCTTC.

This clone appeared once. The chain links TRBV29-1 to TRBJ1-1; unclear D gene. In germline, CDR1 is SQVTM, CDR2 ANQGSEA. This CDR3 contains 12 residues. V lost 5 bases, J lost 5 bases, and 12 bases lay in between. The CDR3 reads CSVRRSMTEAFF. The CDR3 DNA is TGCAGCGTTCGCCGGAGTATGACTGAAGCTTTCTTT.

This chain joins TRBV18 and TRBJ2-5; TRBD2 matches 9 bases. CDR1 is KGHSH and CDR2 is LQKENI in the germline V gene. V trimming: 2 bases; J trimming: 5 bases; junction bases outside the gene matches: 6. This CDR3 is 15 amino acids long. The CDR3 bases are TGTGCCAGCTCACCAGTGGCTAGCGGGATGGAGACCCAGTACTTC. Amino acids: CASSPVASGMETQYF.

The chain combines TRBV10-1 with TRBJ2-1, with 9 bases aligning to TRBD1. The CDR3 consists of 17 residues. CDR1 is WNHNN and CDR2 is SYGVQD in the germline V gene (reference sequence). With 4 bases clipped from V and 7 bases from J, the junction kept 14 bases outside the gene matches. The CDR3 protein is CASSGPGTGRGPNEQFF. The CDR3 DNA reads TGCGCCAGCAGTGGTCCCGGGACAGGGAGGGGACCGAATGAGCAGTTCTTC.

The rearrangement joins TRBV12-5 to TRBJ2-7; tentatively, D is TRBD1 (5 bases). The V end was cut by 8 bases, the J end by 2 bases, with 19 bases between. This CDR3 region has 15 residues. Germline CDR1 reads LGHNT; CDR2 reads FRNRAP. The CDR3, as DNA: TGTGCTAGTAGGCAACACGTGGCAGGGACCTACGAGCAGTACTTC. Translated: CASRQHVAGTYEQYF.